This T cell receptor beta chain was sequenced for a study of response to subunit inactivated influenza vaccine. TCRdb itself ran the RT-PCR reads through MiXCR, one entry per CDR3 protein. The data show 500,000 to 650,000 distinct CDR3 sequences, around 8% seen once. Trimming cost V 4 bases and J 4 bases; bases outside gene matches: 7. CDR3 size: 16 residues. Germline lookup yields CDR1 ENHRY and CDR2 SYGVKD. This clonotype appeared a few times. The genes are TRBV10-3 and TRBJ2-1, with 10 bases matching TRBD2. This sequence originates from a man aged 50 to 75 who received an inactivated influenza vaccine. Specimen: PBMCs from blood, collected roughly 24 months after vaccination. CDR3: CAISGLAGEIYNEQFF. The CDR3 nucleotides read TGTGCCATCAGTGGGCTAGCGGGGGAAATTTACAATGAGCAGTTCTTC.